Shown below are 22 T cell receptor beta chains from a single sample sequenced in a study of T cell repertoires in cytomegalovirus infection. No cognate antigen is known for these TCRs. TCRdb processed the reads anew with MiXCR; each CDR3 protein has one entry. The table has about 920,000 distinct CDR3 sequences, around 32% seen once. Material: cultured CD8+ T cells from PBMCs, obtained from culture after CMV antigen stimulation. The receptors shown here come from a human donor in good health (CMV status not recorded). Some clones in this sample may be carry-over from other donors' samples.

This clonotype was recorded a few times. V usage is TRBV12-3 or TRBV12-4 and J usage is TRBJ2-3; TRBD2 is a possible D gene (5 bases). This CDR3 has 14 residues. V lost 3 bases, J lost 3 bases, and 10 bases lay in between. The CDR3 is CASSLSRETDTQYF. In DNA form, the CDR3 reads TGTGCCAGCAGTTTGAGTAGGGAGACAGATACGCAGTATTTT.

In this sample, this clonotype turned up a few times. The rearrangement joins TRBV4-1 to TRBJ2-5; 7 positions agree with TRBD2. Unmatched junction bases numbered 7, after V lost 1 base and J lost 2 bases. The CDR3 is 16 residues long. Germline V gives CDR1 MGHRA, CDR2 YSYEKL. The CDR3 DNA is TGCGCCAGCAGCCAAGTTGAGCAGGGACTACAAGAGACCCAGTACTTC. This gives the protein CASSQVEQGLQETQYF.

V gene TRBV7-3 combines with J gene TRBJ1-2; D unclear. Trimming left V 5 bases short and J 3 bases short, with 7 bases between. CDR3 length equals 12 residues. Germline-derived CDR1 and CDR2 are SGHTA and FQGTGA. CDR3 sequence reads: CASSIGHYGYTF. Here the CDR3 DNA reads TGTGCCAGCAGCATCGGCCACTATGGCTACACCTTC.

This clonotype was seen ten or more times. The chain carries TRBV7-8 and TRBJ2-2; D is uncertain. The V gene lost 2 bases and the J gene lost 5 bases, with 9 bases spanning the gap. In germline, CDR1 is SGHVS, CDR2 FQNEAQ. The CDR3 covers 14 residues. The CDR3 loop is CASSLLIKTGELFF. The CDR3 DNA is TGTGCCAGCAGCTTACTAATAAAGACCGGGGAGCTGTTTTTT.

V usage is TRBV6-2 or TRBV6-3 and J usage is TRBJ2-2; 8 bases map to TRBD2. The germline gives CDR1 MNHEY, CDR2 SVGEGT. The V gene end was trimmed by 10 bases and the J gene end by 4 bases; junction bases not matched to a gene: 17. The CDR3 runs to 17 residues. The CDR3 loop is CATIHTLGTSPTGELFF. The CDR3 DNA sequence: TGTGCCACGATTCACACCCTTGGGACTAGTCCCACCGGGGAGCTGTTTTTT.

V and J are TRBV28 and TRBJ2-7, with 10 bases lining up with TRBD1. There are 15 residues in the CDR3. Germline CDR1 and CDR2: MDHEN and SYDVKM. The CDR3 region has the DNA TGTGTCAGCAGTGACCGGGACAGGGGAGTTTACGAGCAGTACGTC. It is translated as CVSSDRDRGVYEQYV.

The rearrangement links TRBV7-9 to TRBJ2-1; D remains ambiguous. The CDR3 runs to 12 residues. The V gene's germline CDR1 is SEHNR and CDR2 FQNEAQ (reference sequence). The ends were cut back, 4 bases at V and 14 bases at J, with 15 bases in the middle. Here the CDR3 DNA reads TGTGCCAGCAGCTCTACAGCCTCCCAGGAGTTCTTC. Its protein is CASSSTASQEFF. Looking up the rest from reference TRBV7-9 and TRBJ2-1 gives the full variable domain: DTGVSQNPRHKITKRGQNVTFRCDPISEHNRLYWYRQTLGQGPEFLTYFQNEAQLEKSRLLSDRFSAERPKGSFSTLEIQRTEQGDSAMYLCASSSTASQEFFGPGTRLTVL.

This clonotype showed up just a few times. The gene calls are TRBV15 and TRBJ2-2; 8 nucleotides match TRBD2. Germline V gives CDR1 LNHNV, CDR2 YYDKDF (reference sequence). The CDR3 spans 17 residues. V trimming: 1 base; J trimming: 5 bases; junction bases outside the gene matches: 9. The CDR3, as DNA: TGTGCCACCAGCAGAGCCGTCGGACTAGCCGGGACCGGGGAGCTGTTTTTT. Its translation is CATSRAVGLAGTGELFF.

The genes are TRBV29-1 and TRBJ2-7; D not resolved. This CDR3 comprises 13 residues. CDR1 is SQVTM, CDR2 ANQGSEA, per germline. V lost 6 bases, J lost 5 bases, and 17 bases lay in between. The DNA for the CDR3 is TGCAGCGTGAGGTCCCGAAAGATTCACGAGCAGTACTTC. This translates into CSVRSRKIHEQYF.

CDR3 coding DNA: TGTGCCAGCAGCAAGAACGGTGGCAGGGGGCAATATGAGCAGTACGTC. Translation: CASSKNGGRGQYEQYV. V and J are TRBV5-4 and TRBJ2-7; 8 bases align to TRBD1. V was pared by 4 bases and J by 7 bases, with 16 bases of the junction left unmatched. The germline CDR1 and CDR2 sequences are SGHNT and YYREEE (reference sequence). There are 16 residues in the CDR3.

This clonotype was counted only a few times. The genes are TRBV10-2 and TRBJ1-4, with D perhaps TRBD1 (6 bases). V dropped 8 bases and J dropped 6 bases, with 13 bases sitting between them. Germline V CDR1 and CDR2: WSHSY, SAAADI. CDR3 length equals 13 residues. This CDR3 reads CASWGTQHEKLFF. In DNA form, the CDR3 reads TGCGCCAGCTGGGGGACACAGCATGAAAAACTGTTTTTT.

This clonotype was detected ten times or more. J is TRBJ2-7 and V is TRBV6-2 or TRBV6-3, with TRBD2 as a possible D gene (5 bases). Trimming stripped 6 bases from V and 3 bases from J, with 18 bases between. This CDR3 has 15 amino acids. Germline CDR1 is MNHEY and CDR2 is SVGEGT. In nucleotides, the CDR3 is TGTGCCAGCAGATCGAGGGTAGAAGGTCTCTACGAGCAGTACGTC. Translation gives CASRSRVEGLYEQYV.

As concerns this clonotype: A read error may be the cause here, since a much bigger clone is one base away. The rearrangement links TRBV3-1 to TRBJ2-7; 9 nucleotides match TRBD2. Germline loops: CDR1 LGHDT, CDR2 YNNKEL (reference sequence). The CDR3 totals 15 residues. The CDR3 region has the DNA TGTGCCAGCGGCCAGCTCCCTCTAGCGGGGTTCGAGCAGTACTTC. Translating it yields CASGQLPLAGFEQYF.

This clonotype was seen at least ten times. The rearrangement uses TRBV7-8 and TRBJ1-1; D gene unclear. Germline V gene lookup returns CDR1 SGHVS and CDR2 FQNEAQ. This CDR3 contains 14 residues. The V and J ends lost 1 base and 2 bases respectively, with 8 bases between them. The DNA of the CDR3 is TGTGCCAGCAGCTTAGAGTATACCAACACTGAAGCTTTCTTT. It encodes CASSLEYTNTEAFF.

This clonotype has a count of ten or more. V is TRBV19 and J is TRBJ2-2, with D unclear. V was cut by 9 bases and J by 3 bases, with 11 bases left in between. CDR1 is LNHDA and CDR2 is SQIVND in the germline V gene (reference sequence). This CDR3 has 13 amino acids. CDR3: CASSPLDTGELFF. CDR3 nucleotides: TGTGCCAGCAGCCCCCTTGACACCGGGGAGCTGTTTTTT.

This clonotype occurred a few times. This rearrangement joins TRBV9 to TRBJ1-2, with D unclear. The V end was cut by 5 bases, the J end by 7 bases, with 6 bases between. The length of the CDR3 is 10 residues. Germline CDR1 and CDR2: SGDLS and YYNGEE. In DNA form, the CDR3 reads TGTGCCAGCAGTGTGGGTGGCTACACCTTC. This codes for CASSVGGYTF.

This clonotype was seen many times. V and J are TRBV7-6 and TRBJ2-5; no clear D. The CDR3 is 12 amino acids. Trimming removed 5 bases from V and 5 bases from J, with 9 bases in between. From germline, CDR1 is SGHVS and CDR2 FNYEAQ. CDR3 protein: CASSHLGETQYF. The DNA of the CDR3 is TGTGCCAGCAGCCATTTGGGGGAGACCCAGTACTTC. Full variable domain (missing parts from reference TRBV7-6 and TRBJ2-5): GAGVSQSPRYKVTKRGQDVALRCDPISGHVSLYWYRQALGQGPEFLTYFNYEAQQDKSGLPNDRFSAERPEGSISTLTIQRTEQRDSAMYRCASSHLGETQYFGPGTRLLVL.

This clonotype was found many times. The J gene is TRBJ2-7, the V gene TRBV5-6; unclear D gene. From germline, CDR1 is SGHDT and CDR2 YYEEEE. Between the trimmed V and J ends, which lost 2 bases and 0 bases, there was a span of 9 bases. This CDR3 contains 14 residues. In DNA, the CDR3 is TGTGCCAGCAGCTTACTTGGGAACTCCTACGAGCAGTACGTC. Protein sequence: CASSLLGNSYEQYV.

The CDR3 loop reads CASSQGTRTDTQYF. As DNA, the CDR3 is TGTGCCAGCAGTCAGGGGACCCGCACAGATACGCAGTATTTT. The chain carries TRBV12-3 or TRBV12-4 and TRBJ2-3, with D maybe TRBD1 (6 bases). The CDR3 runs to 14 residues. Trimming shortened V by 5 bases and J by 1 base, and 10 bases separated the two germline ends.

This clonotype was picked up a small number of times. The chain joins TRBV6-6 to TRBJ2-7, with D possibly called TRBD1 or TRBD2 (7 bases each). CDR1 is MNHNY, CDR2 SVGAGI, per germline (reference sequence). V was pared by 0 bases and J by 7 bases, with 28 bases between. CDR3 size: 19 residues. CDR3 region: CASSYSWGTEPGGLGEQYF. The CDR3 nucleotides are TGTGCCAGCAGTTACTCGTGGGGGACAGAGCCTGGAGGACTAGGGGAGCAGTACTTC.

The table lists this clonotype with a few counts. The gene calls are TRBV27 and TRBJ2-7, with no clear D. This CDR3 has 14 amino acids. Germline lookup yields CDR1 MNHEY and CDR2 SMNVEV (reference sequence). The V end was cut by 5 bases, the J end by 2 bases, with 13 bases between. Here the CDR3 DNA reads TGTGCCAGCAGTGTCTCCGGGTCCACCTACGAGCAGTACGTC. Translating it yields CASSVSGSTYEQYV.

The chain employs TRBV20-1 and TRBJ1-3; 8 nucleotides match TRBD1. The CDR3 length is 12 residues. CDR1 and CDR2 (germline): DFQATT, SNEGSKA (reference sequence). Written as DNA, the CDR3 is TGCGGGACAGGTTCCTCTGGAAACACCATATATTTT. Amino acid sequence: CGTGSSGNTIYF.